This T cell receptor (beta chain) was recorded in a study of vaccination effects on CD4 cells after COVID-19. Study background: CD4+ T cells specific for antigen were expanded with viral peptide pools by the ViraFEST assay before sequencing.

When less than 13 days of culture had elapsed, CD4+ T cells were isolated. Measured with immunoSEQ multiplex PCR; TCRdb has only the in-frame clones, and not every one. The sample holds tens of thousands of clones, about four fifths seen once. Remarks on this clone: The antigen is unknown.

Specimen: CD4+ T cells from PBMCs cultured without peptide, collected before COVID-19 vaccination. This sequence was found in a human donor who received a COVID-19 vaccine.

CDR3 in DNA: TGTGCCAGCAGCGTGTCATGGACAGGGAAAGCATACGAGCAGTACTTC. Its translation is CASSVSWTGKAYEQYF. The genes are TRBV7-9 and TRBJ2-7; TRBD1 agrees at 8 bases. Germline CDR1 reads SEHNR; CDR2 reads FQNEAQ (reference sequence). The trim removed 5 bases at V and 4 bases at J, leaving 13 bases unmatched. The CDR3 extends over 16 amino acids.